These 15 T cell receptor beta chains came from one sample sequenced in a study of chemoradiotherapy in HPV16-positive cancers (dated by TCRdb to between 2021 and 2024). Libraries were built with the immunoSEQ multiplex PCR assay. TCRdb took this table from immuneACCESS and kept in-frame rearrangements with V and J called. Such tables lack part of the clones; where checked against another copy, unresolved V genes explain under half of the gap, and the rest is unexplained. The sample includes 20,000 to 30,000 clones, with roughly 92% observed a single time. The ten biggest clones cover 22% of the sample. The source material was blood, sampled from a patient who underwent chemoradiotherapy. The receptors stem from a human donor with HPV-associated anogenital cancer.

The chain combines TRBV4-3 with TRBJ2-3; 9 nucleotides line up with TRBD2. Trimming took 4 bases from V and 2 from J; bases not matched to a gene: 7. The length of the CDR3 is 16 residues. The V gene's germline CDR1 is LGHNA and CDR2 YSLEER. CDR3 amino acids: CASSPRAGGFTDTQYF. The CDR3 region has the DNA TGCGCCAGCAGCCCTCGGGCGGGGGGGTTCACAGATACGCAGTATTTT.

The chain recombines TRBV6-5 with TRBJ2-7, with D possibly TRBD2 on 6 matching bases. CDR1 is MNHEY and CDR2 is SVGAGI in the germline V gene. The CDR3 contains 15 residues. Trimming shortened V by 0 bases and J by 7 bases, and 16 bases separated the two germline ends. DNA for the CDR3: TGTGCCAGCAGTTACTCGGGGGGTCTATACGGGGAGCAGTACTTC. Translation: CASSYSGGLYGEQYF.

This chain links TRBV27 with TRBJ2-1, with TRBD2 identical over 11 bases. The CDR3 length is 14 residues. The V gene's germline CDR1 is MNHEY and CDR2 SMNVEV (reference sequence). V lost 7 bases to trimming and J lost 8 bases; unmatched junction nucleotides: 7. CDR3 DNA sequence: TGTGCCAGCAAAATACTAGCGGGAGCGGATGAGCAGTTCTTC. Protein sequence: CASKILAGADEQFF.

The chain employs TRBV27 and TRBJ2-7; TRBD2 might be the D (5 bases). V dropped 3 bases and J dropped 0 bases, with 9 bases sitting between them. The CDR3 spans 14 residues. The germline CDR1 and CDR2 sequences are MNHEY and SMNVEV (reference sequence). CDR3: CASSFTGYSYEQYF. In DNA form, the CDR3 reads TGTGCCAGCAGTTTCACGGGGTACTCCTACGAGCAGTACTTC.

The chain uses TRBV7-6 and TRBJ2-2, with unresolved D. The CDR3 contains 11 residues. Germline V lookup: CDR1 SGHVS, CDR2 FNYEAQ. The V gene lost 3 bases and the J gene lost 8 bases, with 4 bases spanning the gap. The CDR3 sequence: CASSFGGELFF. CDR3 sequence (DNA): TGTGCCAGCAGCTTCGGGGGGGAGCTGTTTTTT. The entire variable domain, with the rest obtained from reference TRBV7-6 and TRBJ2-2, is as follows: GAGVSQSPRYKVTKRGQDVALRCDPISGHVSLYWYRQALGQGPEFLTYFNYEAQQDKSGLPNDRFSAERPEGSISTLTIQRTEQRDSAMYRCASSFGGELFFGEGSRLTVL.

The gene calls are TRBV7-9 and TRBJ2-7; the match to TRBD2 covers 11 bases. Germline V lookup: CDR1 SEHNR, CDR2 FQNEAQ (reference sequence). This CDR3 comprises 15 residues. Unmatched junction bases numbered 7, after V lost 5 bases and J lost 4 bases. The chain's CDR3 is CASSLLAGGSYEQYF. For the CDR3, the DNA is TGTGCCAGCAGCCTGTTAGCGGGAGGGTCATACGAGCAGTACTTC. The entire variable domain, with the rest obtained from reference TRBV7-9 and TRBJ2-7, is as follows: DTGVSQNPRHKITKRGQNVTFRCDPISEHNRLYWYRQTLGQGPEFLTYFQNEAQLEKSRLLSDRFSAERPKGSFSTLEIQRTEQGDSAMYLCASSLLAGGSYEQYFGPGTRLTVT.

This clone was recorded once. CDR3 loop: CASSYSSGARDEAFF. The CDR3 coding sequence is TGTGCCAGCAGTTACTCGTCAGGGGCAAGGGATGAAGCTTTCTTT. The chain links TRBV6-5 to TRBJ1-1, with D perhaps TRBD1 (6 bases). The CDR3 sequence is 15 residues long. Germline V gene sequence: CDR1 MNHEY, CDR2 SVGAGI. V dropped 0 bases and J dropped 7 bases, with 15 bases sitting between them.

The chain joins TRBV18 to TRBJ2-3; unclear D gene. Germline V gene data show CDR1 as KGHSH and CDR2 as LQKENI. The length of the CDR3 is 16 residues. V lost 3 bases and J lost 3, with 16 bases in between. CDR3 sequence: CASSPIARKGTDTQYF. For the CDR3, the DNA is TGTGCCAGCTCACCGATAGCCAGAAAGGGAACAGATACGCAGTATTTT. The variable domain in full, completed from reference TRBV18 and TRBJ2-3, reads NAGVMQNPRHLVRRRGQEARLRCSPMKGHSHVYWYRQLPEEGLKFMVYLQKENIIDESGMPKERFSAEFPKEGPSILRIQQVVRGDSAAYFCASSPIARKGTDTQYFGPGTRLTVL.

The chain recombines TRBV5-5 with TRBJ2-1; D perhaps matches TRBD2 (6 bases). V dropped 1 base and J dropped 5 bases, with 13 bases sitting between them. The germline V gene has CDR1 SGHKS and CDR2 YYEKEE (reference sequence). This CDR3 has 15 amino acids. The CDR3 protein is CASSLLMGTHNEQFF. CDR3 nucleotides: TGTGCCAGCAGCTTGCTTATGGGGACTCACAATGAGCAGTTCTTC.

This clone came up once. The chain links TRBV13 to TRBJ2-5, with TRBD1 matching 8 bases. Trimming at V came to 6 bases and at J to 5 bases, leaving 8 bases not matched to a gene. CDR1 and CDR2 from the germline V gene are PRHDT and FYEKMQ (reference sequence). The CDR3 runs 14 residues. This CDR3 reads CASRAGTGGETQYF. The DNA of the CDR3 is TGTGCCAGCAGAGCCGGGACAGGAGGGGAGACCCAGTACTTC.

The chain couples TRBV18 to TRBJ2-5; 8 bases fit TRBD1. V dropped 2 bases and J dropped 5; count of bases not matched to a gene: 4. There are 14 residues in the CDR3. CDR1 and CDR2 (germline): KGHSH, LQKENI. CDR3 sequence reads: CASSPETGVETQYF. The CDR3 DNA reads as TGTGCCAGCTCACCAGAGACAGGGGTGGAGACCCAGTACTTC. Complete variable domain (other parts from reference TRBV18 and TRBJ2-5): NAGVMQNPRHLVRRRGQEARLRCSPMKGHSHVYWYRQLPEEGLKFMVYLQKENIIDESGMPKERFSAEFPKEGPSILRIQQVVRGDSAAYFCASSPETGVETQYFGPGTRLLVL.

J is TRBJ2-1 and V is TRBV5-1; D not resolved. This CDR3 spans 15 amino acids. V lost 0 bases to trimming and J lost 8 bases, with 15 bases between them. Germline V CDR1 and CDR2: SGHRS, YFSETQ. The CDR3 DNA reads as TGCGCCAGCAGCTTGGGTGCTACCAACAGCGATGAGCAGTTCTTC. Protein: CASSLGATNSDEQFF.

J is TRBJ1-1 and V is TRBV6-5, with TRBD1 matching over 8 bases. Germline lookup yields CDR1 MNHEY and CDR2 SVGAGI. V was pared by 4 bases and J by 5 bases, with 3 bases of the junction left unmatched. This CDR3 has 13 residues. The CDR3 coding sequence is TGTGCCAGCAGTTTTCAGGGGGCGACTGAAGCTTTCTTT. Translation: CASSFQGATEAFF.

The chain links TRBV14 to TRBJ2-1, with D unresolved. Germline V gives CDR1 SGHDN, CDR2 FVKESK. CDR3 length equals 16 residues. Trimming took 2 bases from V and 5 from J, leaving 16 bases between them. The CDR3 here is CASSQRAFKENNEQFF. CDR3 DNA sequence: TGTGCCAGCAGCCAAAGAGCCTTCAAGGAAAACAATGAGCAGTTCTTC.

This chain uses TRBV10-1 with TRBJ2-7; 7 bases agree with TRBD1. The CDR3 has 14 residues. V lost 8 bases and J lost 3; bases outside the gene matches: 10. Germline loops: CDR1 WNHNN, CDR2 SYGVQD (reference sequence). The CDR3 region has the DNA TGCGCCAGCGGGGGACAGCCTACCTACTACGAGCAGTACTTC. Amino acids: CASGGQPTYYEQYF.